This T cell receptor beta chain was sequenced in a study of OX40 agonist ivuxolimab in advanced cancers. Overall study context: Prior anti-PD-1, anti-PD-L1 or anti-CTLA-4 therapy did not bar entry, and 30% to 40% had some. Findings and caveats of the study: The study found that CD8+ T cells averaged more expanded clones than CD4+.

The germline CDR1 and CDR2 sequences are SGHTA and FQGTGA. This CDR3 region has 15 residues. The V gene lost 5 bases and the J gene lost 8 bases, with 19 bases spanning the gap. Method: immunoSEQ multiplex PCR; TCRdb's copy keeps in-frame clones and lacks some. The sample has 55,000 to 70,000 clones, roughly 83% seen once; the top ten hold under 3%. Turning to this clone: The antigen is unknown.

V gene TRBV7-3 combines with J gene TRBJ1-3, with D possibly matching TRBD1 (6 bases). The sample here was CD4+ or CD8+ T cells sorted from blood, taken in a trial of the OX40 agonist ivuxolimab. The clonotype comes from an adult with an advanced solid tumor such as melanoma, head and neck, liver or kidney cancer. CDR3 sequence (DNA): TGTGCCAGCAGCAAACGTTCCGGGGGCGCTGACACCATATATTTT. This encodes CASSKRSGGADTIYF. The variable domain in full, completed from reference TRBV7-3 and TRBJ1-3, reads GAGVSQTPSNKVTEKGKYVELRCDPISGHTALYWYRQSLGQGPEFLIYFQGTGAADDSGLPNDRFFAVRPEGSVSTLKIQRTERGDSAVYLCASSKRSGGADTIYFGEGSWLTVV.